The 10 T cell receptor beta chains given below trace back to one sample, sequenced in a study of T cells in Graves' hyperthyroidism and ophthalmopathy. Regions amplified from RNA transcripts were the TCR beta CDR3 regions. The HTBI primer set was used in a first-round RT-PCR of the TCR CDR3. TCRdb reprocessed the multiplex PCR reads via MiXCR and lists one record per CDR3 protein. The sample lists roughly 500,000 distinct CDR3 sequences, around 42% occurring once. Input material: peripheral blood or thyroid tissue (not recorded which). The source is an adult woman with Graves' disease, either hyperthyroidism or ophthalmopathy (not recorded which).

At least ten counts were recorded for this clonotype. J is TRBJ1-5 and V is TRBV9, with D unclear. Germline V lookup: CDR1 SGDLS, CDR2 YYNGEE. V dropped 3 bases and J dropped 0 bases, with 7 bases sitting between them. This CDR3 spans 14 amino acids. DNA for the CDR3: TGTGCCAGCAGCGGAGGTTTTAGCAATCAGCCCCAGCATTTT. It codes for CASSGGFSNQPQHF.

This clonotype was detected many times. The rearrangement joins TRBV5-5 to TRBJ2-2; tentative D call: TRBD1 (5 bases). Trimming shortened V by 1 base and J by 4 bases, and 11 bases separated the two germline ends. In germline, CDR1 is SGHKS, CDR2 YYEKEE (reference sequence). This CDR3 region has 15 residues. The CDR3 reads CASSLPRVVTGELFF. DNA of the CDR3: TGTGCCAGCAGCTTGCCCAGGGTTGTCACCGGGGAGCTGTTTTTT.

The sample holds one count of this clonotype. Compared with germline, one end of the junction differs, possibly owing to a read error. The V call is TRBV19, the J call TRBJ1-5; TRBD1 aligns across 11 bases. Germline CDR1 and CDR2: LNHDA and SQIVND (reference sequence). The CDR3 totals 15 residues. DNA for the CDR3: TGTGCCTGTAGTACCGGGACAGGGGGATCTCAGCCCCAGCATTTT. It yields the protein CACSTGTGGSQPQHF.

The chain employs TRBV25-1 and TRBJ1-2; TRBD1 matches at 9 bases. V lost 1 base to trimming and J lost 7 bases; unmatched junction nucleotides: 7. The CDR3 covers 15 residues. From germline, CDR1 is MGHDK and CDR2 SYGVNS. DNA for the CDR3: TGTGCCAGCAGTGAATCGGGACAGGGTTCAGTTGGCTACACCTTC. Protein sequence: CASSESGQGSVGYTF.

The gene calls are TRBV10-3 and TRBJ2-7; the D is unclear. With 4 bases removed from V and 1 base from J, the gap between germline ends came to 11 bases. This CDR3 is 14 amino acids long. CDR1 is ENHRY and CDR2 is SYGVKD in the germline V gene. For the CDR3, the DNA is TGTGCCATCAGTGGCCGGGTCGGGTCCTACGAGCAGTACTTC. As protein: CAISGRVGSYEQYF.

This chain joins TRBV7-2 and TRBJ2-2; no firm D call. The CDR3 length is 16 residues. Trimming shortened V by 1 base and J by 2 bases, and 11 bases separated the two germline ends. Germline CDR1 SGHTA, CDR2 FQGNSA. The CDR3 DNA reads TGTGCCAGCAGCTTAGGGGGATCAGGAAACACCGGGGAGCTGTTTTTT. It yields the protein CASSLGGSGNTGELFF.

The rearrangement links TRBV19 to TRBJ1-2; D ambiguous. Germline-derived CDR1 and CDR2 are LNHDA and SQIVND (reference sequence). CDR3 length equals 14 residues. Trimming removed 5 bases at V and 2 bases at J, with 12 bases between. The CDR3 nucleotides are TGTGCCAGTAGTCCGGCCAGCGGAAACTATGGCTACACCTTC. Encoded protein: CASSPASGNYGYTF.

This clonotype was seen repeatedly, ten times or more. The chain has TRBV30 and TRBJ1-2; D not resolved. CDR1 is GTSNPN and CDR2 is SVGIG in the germline V gene (reference sequence). The CDR3 has 11 residues. Trimming pared 5 bases from V and 8 bases from J, leaving 12 bases between. The CDR3 is CAWPTGRGYTF. DNA for the CDR3: TGTGCCTGGCCCACCGGCAGGGGCTACACCTTC.

The chain is built from TRBV30 and TRBJ1-1; TRBD1 agrees at 8 bases. The V segment lost 7 bases and the J segment 1 base; nucleotides outside the gene matches: 2. In germline, CDR1 is GTSNPN, CDR2 SVGIG (reference sequence). The CDR3 totals 12 residues. The CDR3 DNA reads as TGTGCCTTTGACAGGGGGAACACTGAAGCTTTCTTT. Residues: CAFDRGNTEAFF.

This chain links TRBV11-2 with TRBJ1-6; perhaps TRBD1 as D (5 bases). The CDR3 has 16 amino acids. CDR1 is SGHAT and CDR2 is FQNNGV in the germline V gene. V was shortened by 3 bases and J by 6 bases, with 15 bases between the two germline ends. As DNA, the CDR3 is TGTGCCAGCAGCTTCCGGGACGACTCAAGTAATTCACCCCTCCACTTT. Translation: CASSFRDDSSNSPLHF. The full variable domain, in which reference TRBV11-2 and TRBJ1-6 provide the parts outside the CDR3, is EAGVAQSPRYKIIEKRQSVAFWCNPISGHATLYWYQQILGQGPKLLIQFQNNGVVDDSQLPKDRFSAERLKGVDSTLKIQPAKLEDSAVYLCASSFRDDSSNSPLHFGNGTRLTVT.